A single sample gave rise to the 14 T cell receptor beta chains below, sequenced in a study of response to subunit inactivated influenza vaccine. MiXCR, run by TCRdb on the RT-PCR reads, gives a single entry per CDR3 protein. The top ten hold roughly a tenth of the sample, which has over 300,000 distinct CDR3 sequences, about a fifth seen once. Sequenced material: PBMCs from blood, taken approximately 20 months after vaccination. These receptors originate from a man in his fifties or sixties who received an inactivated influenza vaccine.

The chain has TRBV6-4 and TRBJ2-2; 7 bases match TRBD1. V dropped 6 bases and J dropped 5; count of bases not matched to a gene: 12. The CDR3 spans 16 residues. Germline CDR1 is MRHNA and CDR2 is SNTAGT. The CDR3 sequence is CASRRQGGLETGELFF. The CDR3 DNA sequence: TGTGCCAGCAGACGACAGGGCGGCCTAGAAACCGGGGAGCTGTTTTTT.

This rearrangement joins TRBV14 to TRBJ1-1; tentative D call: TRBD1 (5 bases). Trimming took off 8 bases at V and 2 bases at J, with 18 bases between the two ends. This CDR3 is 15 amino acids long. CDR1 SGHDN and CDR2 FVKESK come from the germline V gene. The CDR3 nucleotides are TGTGCCAGCCGAGCAAGTGGAGGGGCTAACACTGAAGCTTTCTTT. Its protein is CASRASGGANTEAFF.

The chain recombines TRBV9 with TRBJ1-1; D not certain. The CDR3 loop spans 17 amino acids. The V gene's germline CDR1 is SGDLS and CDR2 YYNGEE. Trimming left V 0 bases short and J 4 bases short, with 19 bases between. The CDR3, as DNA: TGTGCCAGCAGCGTAGACGAGGGTTTGGTATGGGGCACTGAAGCTTTCTTT. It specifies CASSVDEGLVWGTEAFF.

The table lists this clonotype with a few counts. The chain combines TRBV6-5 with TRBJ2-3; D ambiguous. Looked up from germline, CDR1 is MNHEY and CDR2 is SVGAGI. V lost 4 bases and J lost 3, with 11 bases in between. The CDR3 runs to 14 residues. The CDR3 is CASSSNRLTDTQYF. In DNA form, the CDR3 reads TGTGCCAGCAGTTCTAACCGACTTACAGATACGCAGTATTTT.

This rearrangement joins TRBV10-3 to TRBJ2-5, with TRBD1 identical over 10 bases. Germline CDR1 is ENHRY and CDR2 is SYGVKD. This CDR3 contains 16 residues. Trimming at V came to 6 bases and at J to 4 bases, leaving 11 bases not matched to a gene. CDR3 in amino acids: CAIRDPGQGSGETQYF. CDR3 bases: TGTGCCATCAGGGACCCGGGACAGGGGAGTGGAGAGACCCAGTACTTC.

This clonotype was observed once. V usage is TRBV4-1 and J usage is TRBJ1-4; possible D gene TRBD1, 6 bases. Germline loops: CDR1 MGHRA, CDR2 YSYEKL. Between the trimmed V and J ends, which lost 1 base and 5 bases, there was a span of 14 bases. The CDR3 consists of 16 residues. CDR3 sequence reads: CASSQVNHGQNEKLFF. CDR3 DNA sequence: TGCGCCAGCAGCCAAGTTAATCACGGACAGAATGAAAAACTGTTTTTT.

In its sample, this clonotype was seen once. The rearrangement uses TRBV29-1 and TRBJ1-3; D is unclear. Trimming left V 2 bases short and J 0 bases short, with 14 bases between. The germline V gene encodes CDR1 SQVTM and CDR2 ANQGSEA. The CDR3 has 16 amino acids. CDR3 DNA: TGCAGCGTTGAATCTTGGGATCCCCTCTCTGGAAACACCATATATTTT. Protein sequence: CSVESWDPLSGNTIYF.

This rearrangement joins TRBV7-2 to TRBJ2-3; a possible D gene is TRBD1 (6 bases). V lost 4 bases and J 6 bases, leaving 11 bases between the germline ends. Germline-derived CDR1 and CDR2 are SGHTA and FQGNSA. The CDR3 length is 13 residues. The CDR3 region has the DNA TGTGCCAGCAGCTCCCTCCAGGGGGATACGCAGTATTTT. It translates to CASSSLQGDTQYF.

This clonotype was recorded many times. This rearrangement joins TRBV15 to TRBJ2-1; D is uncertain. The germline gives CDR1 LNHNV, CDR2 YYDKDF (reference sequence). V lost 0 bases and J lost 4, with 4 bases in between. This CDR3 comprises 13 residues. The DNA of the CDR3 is TGTGCCACCAGCAGAGAGCGATACAATGAGCAGTTCTTC. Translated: CATSRERYNEQFF.

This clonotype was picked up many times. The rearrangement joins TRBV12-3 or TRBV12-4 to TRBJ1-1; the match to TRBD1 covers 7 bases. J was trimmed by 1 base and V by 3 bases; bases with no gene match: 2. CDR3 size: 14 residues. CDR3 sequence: CASSLTGRNTEAFF. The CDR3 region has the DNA TGTGCCAGCAGTTTGACAGGGAGGAACACTGAAGCTTTCTTT.

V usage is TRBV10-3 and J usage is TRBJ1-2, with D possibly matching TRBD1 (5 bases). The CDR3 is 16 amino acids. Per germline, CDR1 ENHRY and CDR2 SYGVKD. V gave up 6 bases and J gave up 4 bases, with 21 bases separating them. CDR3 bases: TGTGCCATCAGGGCTGAAGTGGCAGGGATAATCTATGGCTACACCTTC. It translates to CAIRAEVAGIIYGYTF.

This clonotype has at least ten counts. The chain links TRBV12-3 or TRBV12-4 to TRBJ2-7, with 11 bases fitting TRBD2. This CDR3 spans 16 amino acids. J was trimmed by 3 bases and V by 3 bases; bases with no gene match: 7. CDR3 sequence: CASSFRGTSGHYEQYF. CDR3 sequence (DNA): TGTGCCAGCAGTTTTCGGGGGACTAGCGGCCACTACGAGCAGTACTTC.

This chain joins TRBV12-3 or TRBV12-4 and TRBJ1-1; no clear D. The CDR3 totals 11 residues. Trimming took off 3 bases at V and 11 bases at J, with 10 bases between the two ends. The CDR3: CASSFLQLAFF. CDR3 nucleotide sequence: TGTGCCAGCAGTTTTCTTCAGCTTGCTTTCTTT.

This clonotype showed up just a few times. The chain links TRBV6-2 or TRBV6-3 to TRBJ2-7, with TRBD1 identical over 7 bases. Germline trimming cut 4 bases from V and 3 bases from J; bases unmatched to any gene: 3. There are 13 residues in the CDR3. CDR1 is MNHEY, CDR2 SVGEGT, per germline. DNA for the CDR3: TGTGCCAGCAGTTTGACAGGGCGCTACGAGCAGTACTTC. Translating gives CASSLTGRYEQYF.